Presented here are 25 T cell receptor beta chains from one specimen sequenced in a study of post-analysis software for immune sequencing data. Study-wide results and limits: Included in a set of a few TRBV segments more frequent in patients than controls were TRBV5-6, TRBV5-1 and TRBV20-1.

Unique molecular identifiers were carried by the TCR beta cDNA libraries. TCRdb analysed the PCR reads with MiXCR anew, one entry per CDR3 protein. Of 750,000 to 950,000 distinct CDR3 sequences detected, 53% appear once; the ten largest clones hold roughly 4.4%. Their recognized antigens are unknown. Sequencing was carried out using blood. These receptors all stem from a girl under 18 with multiple sclerosis.

This clonotype was picked up a small number of times. The chain is built from TRBV5-6 and TRBJ1-6; D unclear. This CDR3 contains 15 residues. Germline V gene sequence: CDR1 SGHDT, CDR2 YYEEEE. V lost 4 bases to trimming and J lost 7 bases, with 15 bases between them. The CDR3 spells CASSQTGFGNSPLHF. The CDR3 nucleotides are TGTGCCAGCAGCCAGACCGGTTTTGGGAATTCACCCCTCCACTTT.

V usage is TRBV15 and J usage is TRBJ2-7; possibly TRBD2 for D (6 bases). CDR3 size: 14 residues. V lost 5 bases and J 3 bases, leaving 14 bases between the germline ends. The germline V gene encodes CDR1 LNHNV and CDR2 YYDKDF (reference sequence). CDR3 coding DNA: TGTGCCACCAGCCTGGGACTCCCGGACTACGAGCAGTACTTC. Translated, it gives CATSLGLPDYEQYF.

The gene calls are TRBV9 and TRBJ2-4; 7 nucleotides agree with TRBD1. Judging by the DNA end, TRBJ2-5 fits better; the J call may be wrong. This CDR3 is built from 16 residues. Germline loops: CDR1 SGDLS, CDR2 YYNGEE. Here the CDR3 reads CASSVVRLRGQETQYF. CDR3 DNA sequence: TGTGCCAGCAGCGTAGTTCGTCTCAGGGGGCAAGAGACCCAGTACTTC.

J is TRBJ1-2 and V is TRBV14; D is perhaps TRBD1 (5 bases). V was trimmed by 3 bases and J by 6 bases, leaving 20 bases between them. CDR3 length: 16 residues. The germline CDR1 and CDR2 sequences are SGHDN and FVKESK. The DNA for the CDR3 is TGTGCCAGCAGCCACCCTACAGGAGCTCCGAACCATGGCTACACCTTC. Its protein is CASSHPTGAPNHGYTF.

This sequence joins TRBV7-2 and TRBJ2-5; 8 nucleotides align to TRBD2. Germline loops: CDR1 SGHTA, CDR2 FQGNSA. This CDR3 has 15 residues. V dropped 7 bases and J dropped 3; count of bases not matched to a gene: 10. DNA for the CDR3: TGTGCCAGCAACCGGGGGGGGCAGATTAAAGAGACCCAGTACTTC. It translates to CASNRGGQIKETQYF.

This clonotype was seen a handful of times. The chain has TRBV20-1 and TRBJ2-5; TRBD2 agrees at 10 bases. CDR3 length equals 14 residues. V shed 5 bases, J shed 5 bases, and the junction held 8 bases outside the gene matches. CDR1 is DFQATT, CDR2 SNEGSKA, per germline (reference sequence). This CDR3 reads CSALSGRAGETQYF. In DNA, the CDR3 is TGCAGTGCTCTCAGCGGGAGGGCCGGTGAGACCCAGTACTTC.

This sequence joins TRBV7-9 and TRBJ2-5; D might be TRBD2 (6 bases). Trimming took off 3 bases at V and 5 bases at J, with 13 bases between the two ends. Germline CDR1 is SEHNR and CDR2 is FQNEAQ (reference sequence). This CDR3 has 14 residues. The chain's CDR3 is CASSLGGTWETQYF. As DNA, the CDR3 is TGTGCCAGCAGCTTGGGCGGGACCTGGGAGACCCAGTACTTC. The full variable domain, with the rest looked up from reference TRBV7-9 and TRBJ2-5, is DTGVSQNPRHKITKRGQNVTFRCDPISEHNRLYWYRQTLGQGPEFLTYFQNEAQLEKSRLLSDRFSAERPKGSFSTLEIQRTEQGDSAMYLCASSLGGTWETQYFGPGTRLLVL.

V usage is TRBV6-1 and J usage is TRBJ2-7; 7 bases are shared with TRBD1. Per the germline V gene, CDR1 is MNHNS and CDR2 is SASEGT. The CDR3 has 13 amino acids. Trimming removed 8 bases from V and 0 bases from J; junction bases left unmatched: 4. CDR3 amino acids: CASHRQGSYEQYF. The CDR3 region has the DNA TGTGCCAGCCACAGACAGGGCTCCTACGAGCAGTACTTC.

This clonotype is a singleton in its sample. J is TRBJ2-7 and V is TRBV6-1; D remains ambiguous. The CDR3 is made up of 13 amino acids. V lost 6 bases and J lost 4, with 13 bases in between. Germline assignment: CDR1 MNHNS and CDR2 SASEGT. As DNA, the CDR3 is TGTGCCAGCAGGACCCAATTTAATTACGAGCAGTACTTC. This encodes CASRTQFNYEQYF.

This clonotype was found once. The chain employs TRBV7-9 and TRBJ1-5; TRBD1 is a possible D gene (5 bases). Trimming removed 9 bases from V and 4 bases from J, with 10 bases in between. Germline-derived CDR1 and CDR2 are SEHNR and FQNEAQ (reference sequence). The CDR3 spans 12 residues. CDR3 in amino acids: CASNTGNQPQHF. The DNA of the CDR3 is TGTGCCAGTAATACAGGTAATCAGCCCCAGCATTTT.

The chain is built from TRBV29-1 and TRBJ2-1, with 11 nucleotides matching TRBD2. The CDR3 runs 14 residues. V lost 4 bases to trimming and J lost 9 bases; unmatched junction nucleotides: 8. Germline assignment: CDR1 SQVTM and CDR2 ANQGSEA. Here the CDR3 DNA reads TGCAGCGTTGGGAGGACTAGCGGGCGGGGTGAGCAGTTCTTC. Translation gives CSVGRTSGRGEQFF.

The V call is TRBV7-3, the J call TRBJ2-7, with 7 bases matching TRBD2. With V trimmed by 1 base and J by 0 bases, 12 bases remained unmatched. This CDR3 spans 18 amino acids. Germline assignment: CDR1 SGHTA and CDR2 FQGTGA. The CDR3 DNA follows: TGTGCCAGCAGCTTAAGGGGGGGGGAGGCGGCGGGCTCCTACGAGCAGTACTTC. It codes for CASSLRGGEAAGSYEQYF.

This clonotype was picked up a small number of times. The rearrangement joins TRBV4-1 to TRBJ2-6, with D hard to call. There are 14 residues in the CDR3. Germline V lookup: CDR1 MGHRA, CDR2 YSYEKL. Trimming cost V 2 bases and J 0 bases, with 2 bases left between them. The CDR3 spells CASSQLSGANVLTF. The DNA for the CDR3 is TGCGCCAGCAGCCAACTCTCTGGGGCCAACGTCCTGACTTTC.

This sequence joins TRBV6-1 and TRBJ2-1; D may match TRBD1 or TRBD2 (5 bases each). The ends were cut back, 4 bases at V and 9 bases at J, with 16 bases in the middle. Germline-derived CDR1 and CDR2 are MNHNS and SASEGT. The CDR3 extends over 14 amino acids. In nucleotides, the CDR3 is TGTGCCAGCAGTGTGGGACCAGCGTTTGCTGAGCAGTTCTTC. Translation: CASSVGPAFAEQFF.

The rearrangement uses TRBV7-2 and TRBJ2-1; D remains ambiguous. Germline-derived CDR1 and CDR2 are SGHTA and FQGNSA. Trimming stripped 4 bases from V and 8 bases from J, with 15 bases between. The CDR3 consists of 14 residues. CDR3 bases: TGTGCCAGCAGCTGGACGAGAGGTGGCTATGAGCAGTTCTTC. Translating gives CASSWTRGGYEQFF.

This clonotype occurred many times. The J gene is TRBJ2-7, the V gene TRBV11-2; D unclear. Germline V gene sequence: CDR1 SGHAT, CDR2 FQNNGV. The CDR3 is 13 residues long. The V end was cut by 1 base, the J end by 6 bases, with 10 bases between. The CDR3: CASSLGGRSEQYF. In DNA, the CDR3 is TGTGCCAGCAGCTTAGGCGGCCGCTCCGAGCAGTACTTC.

This clonotype was seen a handful of times. This rearrangement joins TRBV7-6 to TRBJ2-1; 8 positions match TRBD2. V was clipped by 0 bases and J by 0 bases; unmatched bases: 7. This CDR3 has 18 residues. The germline V gene has CDR1 SGHVS and CDR2 FNYEAQ. The CDR3: CASSLAEVAGISYNEQFF. In DNA, the CDR3 is TGTGCCAGCAGCTTAGCAGAGGTAGCGGGAATCTCCTACAATGAGCAGTTCTTC.

The chain carries TRBV6-4 and TRBJ1-2, with D maybe TRBD1 (5 bases). CDR3 size: 17 residues. The germline V gene has CDR1 MRHNA and CDR2 SNTAGT. V lost 6 bases to trimming and J lost 4 bases, with 24 bases between them. The CDR3 sequence: CASSPFKVGQGVYGYTF. CDR3 coding DNA: TGTGCCAGCAGCCCATTCAAGGTGGGGCAGGGCGTCTATGGCTACACCTTC.

This chain links TRBV15 with TRBJ1-6; D perhaps matches TRBD1 (6 bases). Germline-derived CDR1 and CDR2 are LNHNV and YYDKDF (reference sequence). The ends were cut back, 1 base at V and 5 bases at J, with 15 bases in the middle. This CDR3 region has 17 residues. CDR3 in DNA: TGTGCCACCAGCAGAGTTAGCCGACAGGCTAATAATTCACCCCTCCACTTT. Residues: CATSRVSRQANNSPLHF.

The chain combines TRBV14 with TRBJ2-1; 10 bases agree with TRBD2. V dropped 2 bases and J dropped 10; count of bases not matched to a gene: 11. CDR1 and CDR2 (germline): SGHDN, FVKESK. This CDR3 comprises 16 residues. CDR3 in amino acids: CASSQLPLAGDYEQFF. As DNA, the CDR3 is TGTGCCAGCAGCCAATTACCGCTAGCGGGAGATTACGAGCAGTTCTTC.

This clonotype was observed a handful of times. The J gene is TRBJ2-7, the V gene TRBV5-1; TRBD1 agrees at 8 bases. Per the germline V gene, CDR1 is SGHRS and CDR2 is YFSETQ. The CDR3 length is 15 residues. Losses at the gene ends were 0 bases for V and 2 bases for J; bases not matched to a gene: 4. CDR3 DNA sequence: TGCGCCAGCAGCTTGGCTACCAGGGGGCCCTACGAGCAGTACTTC. It specifies CASSLATRGPYEQYF.

This clonotype came up once. The chain has TRBV20-1 and TRBJ2-7, with 10 bases matching TRBD2. Trimming at V came to 3 bases and at J to 3 bases, leaving 14 bases not matched to a gene. In germline, CDR1 is DFQATT, CDR2 SNEGSKA (reference sequence). This CDR3 contains 17 residues. The CDR3 loop is CSASSMTSGFGSYEQYF. In DNA form, the CDR3 reads TGCAGTGCTAGCTCCATGACTAGCGGGTTTGGCAGCTACGAGCAGTACTTC.

There are a few counts of this clonotype. The junction does not match germline at one end; this may be a read error. The chain employs TRBV4-2 and TRBJ2-7; D perhaps matches TRBD1 (5 bases). The CDR3 is 14 residues long. Germline V CDR1 and CDR2: LGHNA, YNFKEQ. CDR3 DNA: TGTGCCAGCAACCAAGGGGTGGAACCCTACGAGCAGTACTTC. It codes for CASNQGVEPYEQYF.

The V call is TRBV12-3 or TRBV12-4, the J call TRBJ1-1; D gene ambiguous. The CDR3 length is 16 residues. The ends were cut back, 2 bases at V and 0 bases at J, with 13 bases in the middle. Written as DNA, the CDR3 is TGTGCCAGCAGTTTATTGGGCAGACCTATGAACACTGAAGCTTTCTTT. This codes for CASSLLGRPMNTEAFF.

This clonotype was counted between two and nine times. The chain has TRBV30 and TRBJ2-7, with D unresolved. V was pared by 3 bases and J by 0 bases, with 12 bases between. Germline lookup yields CDR1 GTSNPN and CDR2 SVGIG (reference sequence). The CDR3 sequence is 14 residues long. DNA for the CDR3: TGTGCCTGGAGCGCACCAGGCCTCTCCTACGAGCAGTACTTC. This gives the protein CAWSAPGLSYEQYF.